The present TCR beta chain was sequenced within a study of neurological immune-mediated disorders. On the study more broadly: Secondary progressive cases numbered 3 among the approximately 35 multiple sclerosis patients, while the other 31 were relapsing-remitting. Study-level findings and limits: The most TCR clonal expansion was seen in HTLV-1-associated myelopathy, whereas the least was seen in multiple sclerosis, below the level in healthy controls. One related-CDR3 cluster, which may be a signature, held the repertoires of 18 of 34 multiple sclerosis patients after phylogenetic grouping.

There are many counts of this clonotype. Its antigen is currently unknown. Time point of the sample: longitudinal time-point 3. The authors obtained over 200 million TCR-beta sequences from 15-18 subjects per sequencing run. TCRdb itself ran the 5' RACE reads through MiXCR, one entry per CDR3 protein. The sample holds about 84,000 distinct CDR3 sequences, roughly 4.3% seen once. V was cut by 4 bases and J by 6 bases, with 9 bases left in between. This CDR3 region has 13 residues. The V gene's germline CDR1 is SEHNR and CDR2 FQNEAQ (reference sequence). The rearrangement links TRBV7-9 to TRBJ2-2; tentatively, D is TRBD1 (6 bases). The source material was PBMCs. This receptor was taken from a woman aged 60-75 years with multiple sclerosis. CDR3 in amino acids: CASSSSGAGELFF. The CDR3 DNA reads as TGTGCCAGCAGCTCCTCAGGGGCCGGGGAGCTGTTTTTT.